This entry lists 6 T cell receptor delta chains sequenced from one sample in a study of gamma-delta chains in newborns, infants, children. TCRdb re-called the reads through CATT. Among thousands of delta-chain clones listed, approximately 3.6% were seen once. What was sequenced was blood. The receptors originated from a child who was a newborn, infant or young child, either healthy, febrile or measles-vaccinated (not recorded which).

This clone was observed a handful of times. A far bigger clonotype differs at one base, so this is likely a read error. The V call is TRDV2, the J call TRDJ3; 9 positions match TRDD3. The CDR3 sequence is 18 residues long. CDR1 is GEAIGNYY, CDR2 EKD, per germline. The CDR3 reads CACDTGGYRTWGTRQMFF. The DNA for the CDR3 is TGTGCCTGTGACACCGGGGGATACCGGACCTGGGGCACCCGACAGATGTTTTTC.

This clone is judged medium-sized (0.01 to 0.1%). Other DNA sequences in the sample encode the same CDR3. CDR3 protein: CALGEQVLLHTGGRYTDKLIF. The CDR3 bases are TGTGCTCTTGGGGAACAGGTCCTCCTACATACTGGGGGGAGGTACACCGATAAACTCATCTTT. V gene TRDV1 combines with J gene TRDJ1, with 8 bases identical to TRDD3. CDR1 and CDR2 (germline): TSWWSYY, QGS. V gave up 1 base and J gave up 0 bases; unmatched junction bases: 19. The CDR3 is 21 residues long.

This clone came up a few times. Since a far larger clone is one base different, this is likely a read error. The rearrangement uses TRDV2 and TRDJ3, with D maybe TRDD3 (6 bases). Germline-derived CDR1 and CDR2 are GEAIGNYY and EKD. The CDR3 runs to 18 residues. The CDR3 sequence: CACDTGGPSSWGTRQMFF. The CDR3, as DNA: TGTGCCTGTGACACCGGGGGACCGAGCTCCTGGGGCACCCGACAGATGTTTTTC.

As regards this clone: It may be a read error: a sequence one base away is much more abundant. The chain recombines TRDV1 with TRDJ1; 8 nucleotides line up with TRDD3. Germline CDR1 is TSWWSYY and CDR2 is QGS. The CDR3 is made up of 22 amino acids. Trimming removed 0 bases from V and 7 bases from J; junction bases left unmatched: 28. Here the CDR3 reads CALGELLRPPTVLGAPLGKLIF. The CDR3 DNA sequence: TGTGCTCTTGGGGAACTCCTAAGGCCTCCTACCGTACTGGGGGCTCCTCTGGGTAAACTCATCTTT.

This clone appeared a few times. Given a much more abundant clone one base away, this may be a read error. This sample also contains other DNA sequences that code for the same CDR3. The chain links TRDV1 to TRDJ2; possible D gene TRDD3, 8 bases. V was pared by 5 bases and J by 3 bases, with 31 bases between. The CDR3 length is 21 residues. Germline values: CDR1 TSWWSYY, CDR2 QGS. DNA of the CDR3: TGTGCTCTTGGGAAGACCCTTCCTTCCGACTTACTGGGGGTCGTGACAGCACAACTCTTCTTT. Residues: CALGKTLPSDLLGVVTAQLFF.

On this clone itself: Translating this DNA gives a protein that differs at residue 12 from the TCRdb one, which belongs to a much larger clone; a read error is likely, and the protein shown is this translation. This chain links TRDV2 with TRDJ2; 10 positions agree with TRDD3. From germline, CDR1 is GEAIGNYY and CDR2 EKD. The CDR3 runs to 17 residues. The CDR3: CACDTPLLGDLAAQLFF. CDR3 coding DNA: TGTGCCTGTGACACCCCCCTACTGGGGGATTTGGCAGCACAACTCTTCTTT.